A single sample is the source of the 5 T cell receptor beta chains below, sequenced in a study of a mutant IDH1 vaccine in newly diagnosed glioma. Documented time point: week 11, during vaccination. Alongside topical imiquimod, each dose of vaccine comprised 300 ug of mutant IDH1 20-mer peptide. The antigens for these receptors are not known. Sequencing used immunoSEQ multiplex PCR; TCRdb keeps in-frame clones, though not all of them. The sample has roughly 120,000 clones, around 80% seen once. Here the sequenced sample was PBMCs, taken from a glioma patient whose treatment included an IDH1 peptide vaccine. The receptors here all came from a man aged 40-50 years with glioma.

This clone was seen a few times. The chain employs TRBV6-5 and TRBJ2-2; TRBD1 might be the D (5 bases). This CDR3 contains 14 residues. Germline CDR1 and CDR2: MNHEY and SVGAGI. Trimming shortened V by 6 bases and J by 6 bases, and 14 bases separated the two germline ends. CDR3 nucleotides: TGTGCCAGCAGGTCCAGGGTTCTAGCCGGGGAGCTGTTTTTT. Amino acid sequence: CASRSRVLAGELFF.

This clone was recorded once. The V gene is TRBV7-9, the J gene TRBJ2-1; D might be TRBD2 (7 bases). Deletions cut 4 bases from V and 4 bases from J, with 14 bases between. Germline V gene lookup returns CDR1 SEHNR and CDR2 FQNEAQ (reference sequence). This CDR3 contains 15 residues. The CDR3 DNA reads TGTGCCAGCAGCTCGGGGGGCCCTGGTTACAATGAGCAGTTCTTC. Translated: CASSSGGPGYNEQFF.

This clone was observed a few times. This sequence joins TRBV4-1 and TRBJ2-2; D perhaps matches TRBD2 (6 bases). With 3 bases removed from V and 5 bases from J, the gap between germline ends came to 13 bases. Germline V gives CDR1 MGHRA, CDR2 YSYEKL. CDR3 length: 15 amino acids. In nucleotides, the CDR3 is TGCGCCAGCAGCCAGCCAGGGCGGGGAACCGGGGAGCTGTTTTTT. Protein sequence: CASSQPGRGTGELFF.

The chain employs TRBV5-1 and TRBJ2-4, with 9 bases that match TRBD1. CDR3 length equals 13 residues. J lost 7 bases, V lost 3 bases, and 2 bases had no gene match. Germline values: CDR1 SGHRS, CDR2 YFSETQ. CDR3 residues: CASSWDRANIQYF. Here the CDR3 DNA reads TGCGCCAGCAGCTGGGACAGGGCGAACATTCAGTACTTC. The full variable domain, with the rest looked up from reference TRBV5-1 and TRBJ2-4, is KAGVTQTPRYLIKTRGQQVTLSCSPISGHRSVSWYQQTPGQGLQFLFEYFSETQRNKGNFPGRFSGRQFSNSRSEMNVSTLELGDSALYLCASSWDRANIQYFGAGTRLSVL.

The V and J genes are TRBV29-1 and TRBJ2-3; no clear D. The CDR3 consists of 14 residues. Germline V gives CDR1 SQVTM, CDR2 ANQGSEA. V lost 0 bases, J lost 1 base, and 8 bases lay in between. Here the CDR3 DNA reads TGCAGCGTTGAAGATCTAGTCGGCACAGATACGCAGTATTTT. Protein: CSVEDLVGTDTQYF.